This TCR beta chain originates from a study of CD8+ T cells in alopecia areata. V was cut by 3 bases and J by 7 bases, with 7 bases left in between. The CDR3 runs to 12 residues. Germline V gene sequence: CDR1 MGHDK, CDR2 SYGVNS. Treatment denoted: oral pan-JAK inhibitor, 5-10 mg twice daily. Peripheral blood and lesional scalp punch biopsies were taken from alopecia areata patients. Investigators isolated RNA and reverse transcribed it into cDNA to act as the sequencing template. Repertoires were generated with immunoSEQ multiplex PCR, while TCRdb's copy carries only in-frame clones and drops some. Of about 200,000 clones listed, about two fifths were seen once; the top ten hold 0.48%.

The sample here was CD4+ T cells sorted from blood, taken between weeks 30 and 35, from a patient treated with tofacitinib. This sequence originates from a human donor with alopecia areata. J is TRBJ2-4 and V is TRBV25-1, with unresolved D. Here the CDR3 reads CASSDPSNIQYF. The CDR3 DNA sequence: TGTGCCAGCAGTGACCCCAGTAACATTCAGTACTTC.